Each of the 6 T cell receptor beta chains below was sequenced from the same sample in a study of T-cell reconstitution after alpha-beta-depleted transplantation in children. This sample's TCRbeta library carried unique molecular identifier barcodes. TCRdb itself ran the PCR reads through MiXCR, one entry per CDR3 protein. Seen here are about 180,000 distinct CDR3 sequences, more than 9.5% observed once, and the top ten hold 13%. The sequencing here drew on PBMCs, taken before TCRalphabeta/CD19-depleted stem cell transplant. These receptors were taken from a boy aged 2-9 years with acute myeloid leukemia, due to receive a stem cell transplant.

In its sample, this clonotype was seen many times. The chain uses TRBV12-3 or TRBV12-4 and TRBJ2-7, with TRBD1 matching over 10 bases. The V and J ends lost 5 bases and 4 bases, in that order; junction bases with no gene match: 8. The CDR3 has 15 amino acids. The CDR3 spells CASSPTRDRGYEQYF. The CDR3 bases are TGTGCCAGCAGTCCAACCCGGGACAGGGGATACGAGCAGTACTTC.

Relative to its sample, this clonotype is medium-sized (0.01 to 0.1%). The rearrangement joins TRBV7-2 to TRBJ2-2; D is ambiguous. Germline-derived CDR1 and CDR2 are SGHTA and FQGNSA. There are 15 residues in the CDR3. With 2 bases removed from V and 5 bases from J, the gap between germline ends came to 12 bases. Here the CDR3 DNA reads TGTGCCAGCAGCTTACTCCGTCTTACAACCGGGGAGCTGTTTTTT. Translation: CASSLLRLTTGELFF.

This clonotype appeared many times. This chain joins TRBV11-2 and TRBJ1-2; D unclear. CDR3 length: 11 amino acids. V dropped 5 bases and J dropped 8 bases, with 9 bases sitting between them. Germline loops: CDR1 SGHAT, CDR2 FQNNGV. The CDR3, as DNA: TGTGCCAGCAGCCCCACTGCAGGCTACACCTTC. Translated, it gives CASSPTAGYTF. Supplemented by reference TRBV11-2 and TRBJ1-2, the full variable domain reads EAGVAQSPRYKIIEKRQSVAFWCNPISGHATLYWYQQILGQGPKLLIQFQNNGVVDDSQLPKDRFSAERLKGVDSTLKIQPAKLEDSAVYLCASSPTAGYTFGSGTRLTVV.

In regard to this clonotype: This may arise from a read error, as a much more abundant clone is one base away. For the CDR3, the DNA is TGTGCCAGCAGTTTAGTGAGCGGGGGTGTGGATACGCAGTATTTT. It translates to CASSLVSGGVDTQYF. The chain is built from TRBV12-3 or TRBV12-4 and TRBJ2-3; 8 nucleotides agree with TRBD2. The CDR3 sequence is 15 residues long. The trim removed 1 base at V and 6 bases at J, leaving 6 bases unmatched.

V and J are TRBV27 and TRBJ1-4, with D possibly being TRBD1 (5 bases). This CDR3 has 16 amino acids. Trimming stripped 5 bases from V and 3 bases from J, with 16 bases between. Germline V gene lookup returns CDR1 MNHEY and CDR2 SMNVEV (reference sequence). The CDR3 loop reads CASSPQAIPANEKLFF. CDR3 nucleotides: TGTGCCAGCAGTCCACAGGCGATCCCAGCTAATGAAAAACTGTTTTTT.

This clonotype was seen at least ten times. The CDR3 DNA follows: TGTGCCAGCAGTGCGACAGAAAACACCGGGGAGCTGTTTTTT. Its protein product is CASSATENTGELFF. The J gene is TRBJ2-2, the V gene TRBV2; D possibly corresponds to TRBD1 (5 bases). Germline CDR1 reads SNHLY; CDR2 reads FYNNEI. The CDR3 is 14 amino acids. The germline V and J ends were trimmed by 4 bases and 2 bases, with 8 bases remaining between them.